The entry that follows covers one T cell receptor (beta chain) sequence. The data stem from a study of blood T cell repertoires in COVID-19. In the original processing: Nucleated cell counts were estimated from reference gene primer amplification. Assay: immunoSEQ multiplex PCR; the TCRdb copy retains only in-frame clones and omits some. V, J and clone size reflect that table, while D and trimming were determined from the DNA. The sample lists 140,000 or so clones, over 75% occurring once. This CDR3 spans 14 amino acids. The germline V and J ends were trimmed by 2 bases and 2 bases, with 10 bases remaining between them. Per the germline V gene, CDR1 is SGHKS and CDR2 is YYEKEE (reference sequence).

The sequenced sample was peripheral blood. This TCR derives from a man aged 50 to 59 with acute or convalescent COVID-19. The V gene is TRBV5-5, the J gene TRBJ2-5; TRBD1 is a possible D gene (6 bases). CDR3 residues: CASSLWTAQETQYF. CDR3 coding DNA: TGTGCCAGCAGCTTATGGACAGCTCAAGAGACCCAGTACTTC.